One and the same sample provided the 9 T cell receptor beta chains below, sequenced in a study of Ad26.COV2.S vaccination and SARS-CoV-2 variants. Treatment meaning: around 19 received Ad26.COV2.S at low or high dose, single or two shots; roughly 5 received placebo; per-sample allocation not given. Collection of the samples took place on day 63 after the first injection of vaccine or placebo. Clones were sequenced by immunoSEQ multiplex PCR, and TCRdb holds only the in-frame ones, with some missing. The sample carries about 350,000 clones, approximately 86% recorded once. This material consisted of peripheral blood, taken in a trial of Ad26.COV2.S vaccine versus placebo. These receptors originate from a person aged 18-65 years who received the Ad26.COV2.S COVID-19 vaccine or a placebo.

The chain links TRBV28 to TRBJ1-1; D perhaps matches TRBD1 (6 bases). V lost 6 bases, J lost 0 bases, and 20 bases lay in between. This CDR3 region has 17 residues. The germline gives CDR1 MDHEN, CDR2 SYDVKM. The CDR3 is CASSLSTQQGMNTEAFF. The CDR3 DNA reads TGTGCCAGCAGCCTCTCCACACAACAGGGCATGAACACTGAAGCTTTCTTT.

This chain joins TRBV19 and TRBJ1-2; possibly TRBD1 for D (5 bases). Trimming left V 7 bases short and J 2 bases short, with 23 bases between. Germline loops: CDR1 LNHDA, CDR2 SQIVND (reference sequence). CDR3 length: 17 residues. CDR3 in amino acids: CASTLGWRDRFNYGYTF. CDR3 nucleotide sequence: TGTGCCAGTACCCTAGGGTGGAGGGACCGTTTCAACTATGGCTACACCTTC.

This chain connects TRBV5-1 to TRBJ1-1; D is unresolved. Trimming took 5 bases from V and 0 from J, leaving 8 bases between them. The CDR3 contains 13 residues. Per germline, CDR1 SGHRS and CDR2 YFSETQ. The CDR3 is CASRYSLNTEAFF. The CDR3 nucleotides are TGCGCCAGCAGGTATTCCCTGAACACTGAAGCTTTCTTT.

The CDR3 DNA is TGCGCCAGCAGCTTGTCCGGGGGCAACGAGCAGTACTTC. Its translation is CASSLSGGNEQYF. This chain joins TRBV5-1 and TRBJ2-7; D tentatively fits TRBD1 or TRBD2 (6 bases each). CDR3 length: 13 amino acids. With 1 base removed from V and 5 bases from J, the gap between germline ends came to 10 bases. Germline V CDR1 and CDR2: SGHRS, YFSETQ.

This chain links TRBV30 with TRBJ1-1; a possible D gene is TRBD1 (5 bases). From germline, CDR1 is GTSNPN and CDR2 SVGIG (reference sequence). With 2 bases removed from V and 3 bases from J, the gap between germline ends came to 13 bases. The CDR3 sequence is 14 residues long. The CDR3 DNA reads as TGTGCCTGGAGTATTGGGGCTATGGACACTGAAGCTTTCTTT. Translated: CAWSIGAMDTEAFF.

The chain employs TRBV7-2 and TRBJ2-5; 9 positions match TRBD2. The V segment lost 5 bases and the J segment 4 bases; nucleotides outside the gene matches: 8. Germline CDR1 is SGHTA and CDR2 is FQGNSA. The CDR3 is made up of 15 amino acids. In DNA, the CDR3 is TGTGCCAGCAGCCGGACTAGCGCTGGGGGAGAGACCCAGTACTTC. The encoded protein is CASSRTSAGGETQYF.

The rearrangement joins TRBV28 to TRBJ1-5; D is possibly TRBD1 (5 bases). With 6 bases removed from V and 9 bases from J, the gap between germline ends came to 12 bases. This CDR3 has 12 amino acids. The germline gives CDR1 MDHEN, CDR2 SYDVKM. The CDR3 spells CASREDKWPQHF. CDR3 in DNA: TGTGCCAGCAGGGAGGACAAGTGGCCCCAGCATTTT.

This CDR3 reads CARRKWGTGELFF. The CDR3 DNA reads as TGTGCCCGTAGGAAGTGGGGCACCGGGGAGCTGTTTTTT. The V call is TRBV30, the J call TRBJ2-2; D unresolved. This CDR3 has 13 residues. Trimming took off 8 bases at V and 4 bases at J, with 14 bases between the two ends. From germline, CDR1 is GTSNPN and CDR2 SVGIG (reference sequence).

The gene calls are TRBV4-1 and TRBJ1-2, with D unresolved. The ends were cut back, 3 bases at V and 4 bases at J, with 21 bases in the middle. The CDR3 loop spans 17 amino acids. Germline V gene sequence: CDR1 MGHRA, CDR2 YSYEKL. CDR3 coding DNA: TGCGCCAGCAGCCAGTCTAACTTACGCGGAAGAGGCTATGGCTACACCTTC. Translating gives CASSQSNLRGRGYGYTF.